This T cell receptor (beta chain) emerged from a study of shared clonotypes between healthy human individuals. The CDR3 sequence is 14 residues long. CDR1 is LNHDA and CDR2 is SQIVND in the germline V gene (reference sequence). V lost 6 bases and J lost 6; bases outside the gene matches: 7. Study-wide results and limits: Unshared clonotypes carried lower generation probabilities than those common to all four donors.

Sequencing used immunoSEQ multiplex PCR; TCRdb keeps in-frame clones, though not all of them. The table lists more than 2 million clones, 95% of them singletons, with roughly 0.13% in the top ten. In regard to this clone: Its matching antigen is unknown.

Sample: naive CD4+ T cells sorted from blood. Stated subset: CD45RA+ positively selected. V and J are TRBV19 and TRBJ2-7, with TRBD2 matching 11 bases. This clonotype was sampled from a man younger than 35 in good health. The DNA for the CDR3 is TGTGCCAGTAGGACCCCAGGGACTAGCGGCGAGCAGTACTTC. Its protein is CASRTPGTSGEQYF.